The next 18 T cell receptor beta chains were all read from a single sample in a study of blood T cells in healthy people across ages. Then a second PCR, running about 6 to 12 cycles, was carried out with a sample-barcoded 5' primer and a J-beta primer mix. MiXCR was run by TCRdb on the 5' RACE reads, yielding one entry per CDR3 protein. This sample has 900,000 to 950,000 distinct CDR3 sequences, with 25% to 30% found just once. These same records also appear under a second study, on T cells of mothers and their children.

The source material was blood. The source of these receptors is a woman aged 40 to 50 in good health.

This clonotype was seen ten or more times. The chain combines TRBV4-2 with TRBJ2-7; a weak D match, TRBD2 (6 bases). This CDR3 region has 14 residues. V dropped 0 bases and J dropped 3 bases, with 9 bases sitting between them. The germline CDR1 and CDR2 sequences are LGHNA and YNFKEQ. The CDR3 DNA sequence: TGTGCCAGCAGCCAAGATAGGCGGGGCTACGAGCAGTACTTC. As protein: CASSQDRRGYEQYF.

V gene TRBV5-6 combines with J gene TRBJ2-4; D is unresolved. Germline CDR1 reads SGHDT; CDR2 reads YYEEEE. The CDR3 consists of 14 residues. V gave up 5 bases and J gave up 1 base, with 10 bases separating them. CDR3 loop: CASSWMSAKNIQYF. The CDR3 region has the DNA TGTGCCAGCAGTTGGATGTCGGCCAAAAACATTCAGTACTTC.

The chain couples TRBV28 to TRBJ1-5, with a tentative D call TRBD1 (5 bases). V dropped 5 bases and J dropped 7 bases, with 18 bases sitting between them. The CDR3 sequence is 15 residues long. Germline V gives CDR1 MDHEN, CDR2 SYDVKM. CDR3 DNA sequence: TGTGCCAGCAGTCCCGATGAGGGGAACAGGCAGCCCCAGCATTTT. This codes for CASSPDEGNRQPQHF.

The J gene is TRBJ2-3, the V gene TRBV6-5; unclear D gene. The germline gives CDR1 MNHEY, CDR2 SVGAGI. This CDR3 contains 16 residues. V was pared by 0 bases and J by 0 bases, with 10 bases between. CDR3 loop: CASSYSRSASTDTQYF. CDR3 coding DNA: TGTGCCAGCAGTTACTCGAGGTCAGCTAGCACAGATACGCAGTATTTT.

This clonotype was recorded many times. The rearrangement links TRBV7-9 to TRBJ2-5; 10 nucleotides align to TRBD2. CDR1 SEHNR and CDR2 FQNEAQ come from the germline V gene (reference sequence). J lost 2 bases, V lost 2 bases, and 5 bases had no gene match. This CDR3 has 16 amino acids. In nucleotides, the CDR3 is TGTGCCAGCAGCTTAAAATCTAGCGGGGGTCAAGAGACCCAGTACTTC. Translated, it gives CASSLKSSGGQETQYF. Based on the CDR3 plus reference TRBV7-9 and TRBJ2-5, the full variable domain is DTGVSQNPRHKITKRGQNVTFRCDPISEHNRLYWYRQTLGQGPEFLTYFQNEAQLEKSRLLSDRFSAERPKGSFSTLEIQRTEQGDSAMYLCASSLKSSGGQETQYFGPGTRLLVL.

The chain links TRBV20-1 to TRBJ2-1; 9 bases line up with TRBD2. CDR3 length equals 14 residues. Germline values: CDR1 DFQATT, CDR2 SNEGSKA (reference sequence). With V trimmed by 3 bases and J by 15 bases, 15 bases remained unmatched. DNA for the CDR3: TGCAGTGCTAGGATTCCGGGACTAGCCGGCGTTCGGTTCTTC. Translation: CSARIPGLAGVRFF.

For the CDR3, the DNA is TGTGCCAGCAGCCTAATTGACGGACAGGGGGCGCGTCAGCCCCAGCATTTT. Protein: CASSLIDGQGARQPQHF. The chain combines TRBV27 with TRBJ1-5; 11 bases agree with TRBD1. Germline CDR1 and CDR2: MNHEY and SMNVEV (reference sequence). The CDR3 spans 17 residues. V gave up 6 bases and J gave up 6 bases; unmatched junction bases: 13.

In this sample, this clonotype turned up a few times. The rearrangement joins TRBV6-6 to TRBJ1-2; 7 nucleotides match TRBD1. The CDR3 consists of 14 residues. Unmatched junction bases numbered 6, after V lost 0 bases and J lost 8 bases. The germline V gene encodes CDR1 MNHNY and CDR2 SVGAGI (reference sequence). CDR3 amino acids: CASSYSETGYGYTF. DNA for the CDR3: TGTGCCAGCAGTTACTCGGAGACAGGGTACGGCTACACCTTC.

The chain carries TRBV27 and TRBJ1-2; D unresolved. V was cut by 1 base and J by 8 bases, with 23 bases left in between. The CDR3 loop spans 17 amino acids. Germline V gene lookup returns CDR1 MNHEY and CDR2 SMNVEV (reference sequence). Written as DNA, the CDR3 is TGTGCCAGCAGTTTATTCCCCGTTCAGGTCGGGGAAGGGGGCTACACCTTC. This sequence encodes CASSLFPVQVGEGGYTF.

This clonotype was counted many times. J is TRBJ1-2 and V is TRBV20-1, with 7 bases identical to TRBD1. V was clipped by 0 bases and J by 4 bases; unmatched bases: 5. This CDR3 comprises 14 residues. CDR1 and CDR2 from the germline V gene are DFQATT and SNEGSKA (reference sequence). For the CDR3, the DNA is TGCAGTGCTAGAGAGCCGGGACAGTTCTATGGCTACACCTTC. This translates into CSAREPGQFYGYTF.

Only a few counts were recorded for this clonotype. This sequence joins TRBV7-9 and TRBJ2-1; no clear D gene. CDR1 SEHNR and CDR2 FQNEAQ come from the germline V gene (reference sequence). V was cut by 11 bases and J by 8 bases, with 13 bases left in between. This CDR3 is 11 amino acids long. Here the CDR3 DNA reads TGTGCCGGCACCTTGTCGGATGAGCAGTTCTTC. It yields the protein CAGTLSDEQFF.

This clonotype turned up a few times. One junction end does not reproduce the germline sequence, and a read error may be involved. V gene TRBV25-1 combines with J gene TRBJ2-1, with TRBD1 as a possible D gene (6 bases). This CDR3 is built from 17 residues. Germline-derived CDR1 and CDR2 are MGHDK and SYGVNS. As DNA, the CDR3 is TGTGCCAGCCAGATGTTTGCAGGGGTATTCGGGTACAATGAACAGTTCTTC. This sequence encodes CASQMFAGVFGYNEQFF.

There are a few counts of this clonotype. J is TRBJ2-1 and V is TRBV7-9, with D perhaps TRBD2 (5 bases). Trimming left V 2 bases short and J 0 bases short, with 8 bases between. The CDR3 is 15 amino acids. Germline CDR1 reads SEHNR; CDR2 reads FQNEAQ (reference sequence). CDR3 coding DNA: TGTGCCAGCAGCTTAATCCGGGACTCCTACAATGAGCAGTTCTTC. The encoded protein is CASSLIRDSYNEQFF.

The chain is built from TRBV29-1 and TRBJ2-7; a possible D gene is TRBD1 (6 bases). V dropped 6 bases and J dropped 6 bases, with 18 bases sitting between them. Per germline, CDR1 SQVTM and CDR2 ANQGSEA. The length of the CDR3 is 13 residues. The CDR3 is CSVDGRGWGEQYF. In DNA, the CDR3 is TGCAGCGTGGACGGCAGGGGTTGGGGCGAGCAGTACTTC.

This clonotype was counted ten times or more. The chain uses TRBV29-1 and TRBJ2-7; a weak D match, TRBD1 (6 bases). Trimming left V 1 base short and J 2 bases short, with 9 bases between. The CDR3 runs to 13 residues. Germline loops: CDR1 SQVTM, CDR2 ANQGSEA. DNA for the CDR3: TGCAGCGTTGAAGGGCAGGGGACCTACGAGCAGTACTTC. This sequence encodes CSVEGQGTYEQYF.

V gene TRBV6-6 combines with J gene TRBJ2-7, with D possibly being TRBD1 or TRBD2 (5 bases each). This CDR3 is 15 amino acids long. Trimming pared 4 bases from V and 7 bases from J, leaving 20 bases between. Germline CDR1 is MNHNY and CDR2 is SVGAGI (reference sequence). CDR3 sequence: CASSSRGRGSWEQYF. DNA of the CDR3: TGTGCCAGCAGTTCCCGGGGACGTGGGTCTTGGGAGCAGTACTTC.

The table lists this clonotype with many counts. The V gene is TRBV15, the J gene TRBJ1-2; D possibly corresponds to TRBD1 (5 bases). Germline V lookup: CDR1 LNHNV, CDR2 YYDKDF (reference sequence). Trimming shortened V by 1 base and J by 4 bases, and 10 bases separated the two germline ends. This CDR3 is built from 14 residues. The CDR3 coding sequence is TGTGCCACCAGCAGAGGGGGGGACGGCTATGGCTACACCTTC. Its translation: CATSRGGDGYGYTF. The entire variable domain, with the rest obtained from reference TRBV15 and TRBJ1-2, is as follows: DAMVIQNPRYQVTQFGKPVTLSCSQTLNHNVMYWYQQKSSQAPKLLFHYYDKDFNNEADTPDNFQSRRPNTSFCFLDIRSPGLGDTAMYLCATSRGGDGYGYTFGSGTRLTVV.

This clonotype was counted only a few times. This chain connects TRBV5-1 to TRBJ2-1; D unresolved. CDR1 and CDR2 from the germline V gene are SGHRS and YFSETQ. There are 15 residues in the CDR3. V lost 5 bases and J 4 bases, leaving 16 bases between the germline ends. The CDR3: CASSPGPQGYNEQFF. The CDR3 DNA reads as TGCGCCAGCAGTCCCGGGCCTCAAGGGTACAATGAGCAGTTCTTC.